A single sample gave rise to the 20 T cell receptor beta chains below, sequenced in a study of T-cell memory formation after mild COVID-19. TCRdb passed the 5' RACE reads through MiXCR, listing each CDR3 protein once. The sample carries a few hundred thousand distinct CDR3 sequences, approximately 14% recorded once. Sequenced sample: PBMCs or a T cell subset sorted from them (not recorded which). These receptors all stem from a young man who had mild COVID-19 (a few samples of this study predate the infection). Cell type and time point are not known.

The chain has TRBV5-1 and TRBJ2-3; D unclear. The V gene's germline CDR1 is SGHRS and CDR2 YFSETQ. The CDR3 runs to 14 residues. V lost 4 bases to trimming and J lost 2 bases, with 11 bases between them. DNA of the CDR3: TGCGCCAGCAGCCCCGCCGCTCTCACAGATACGCAGTATTTT. Its protein product is CASSPAALTDTQYF.

This clonotype was detected many times. This chain links TRBV7-2 with TRBJ2-5; no reliable D call. This CDR3 spans 13 amino acids. Germline-derived CDR1 and CDR2 are SGHTA and FQGNSA. V was cut by 0 bases and J by 0 bases, with 2 bases left in between. The CDR3 region has the DNA TGTGCCAGCAGCTTAGCGAACCAAGAGACCCAGTACTTC. Translation gives CASSLANQETQYF.

The V gene is TRBV4-2, the J gene TRBJ2-7; 12 bases are shared with TRBD2. V was pared by 11 bases and J by 2 bases, with 22 bases of the junction left unmatched. CDR3 length: 19 residues. The germline V gene encodes CDR1 LGHNA and CDR2 YNFKEQ. CDR3 region: CARAKGRRTSGASAYEQYV. The CDR3, as DNA: TGTGCCCGAGCCAAGGGCAGGAGGACTAGCGGGGCCTCAGCCTACGAGCAGTACGTC.

This clonotype was found a few times. The gene calls are TRBV4-3 and TRBJ1-1; D remains ambiguous. Per germline, CDR1 LGHNA and CDR2 YSLEER. Trimming pared 3 bases from V and 6 bases from J, leaving 11 bases between. The CDR3 covers 13 residues. The CDR3 coding sequence is TGCGCCAGCAGCCAGGGGTTGTTATCTGAAGCTTTCTTT. Encoded protein: CASSQGLLSEAFF.

J is TRBJ2-1 and V is TRBV5-1; 9 bases line up with TRBD1. The CDR3 covers 15 residues. Per germline, CDR1 SGHRS and CDR2 YFSETQ. Germline trimming cut 8 bases from V and 6 bases from J; bases unmatched to any gene: 12. DNA of the CDR3: TGCGCCAGTGTTCCCCGGGACAGGGTCCTCAATGAGCAGTTCTTC. As protein: CASVPRDRVLNEQFF.

This clonotype has just a few counts. This sequence joins TRBV4-2 and TRBJ2-1; 7 nucleotides align to TRBD2. J was trimmed by 9 bases and V by 2 bases; bases with no gene match: 4. The CDR3 has 13 residues. The V gene's germline CDR1 is LGHNA and CDR2 YNFKEQ. The CDR3 protein is CASSQTLASEQFF. The CDR3, as DNA: TGTGCCAGCAGCCAAACACTAGCGAGTGAGCAGTTCTTC.

The V gene is TRBV27, the J gene TRBJ1-6; 8 bases agree with TRBD1. V lost 6 bases and J lost 14; bases outside the gene matches: 6. Germline V CDR1 and CDR2: MNHEY, SMNVEV (reference sequence). This CDR3 has 12 residues. The CDR3 protein is CASSPDRVALHF. The CDR3 DNA follows: TGTGCCAGCAGCCCGGACAGGGTGGCCCTCCACTTT.

This chain uses TRBV6-6 with TRBJ2-1; D is possibly TRBD1 or TRBD2 (5 bases each). The CDR3 loop spans 14 amino acids. The germline CDR1 and CDR2 sequences are MNHNY and SVGAGI (reference sequence). Trimming took 6 bases from V and 0 from J, leaving 9 bases between them. For the CDR3, the DNA is TGTGCCAGCAGGGGGGTGAGCTCCTACAATGAGCAGTTCTTC. It codes for CASRGVSSYNEQFF.

This clonotype was seen repeatedly, ten times or more. This sequence joins TRBV13 and TRBJ2-2; 9 nucleotides match TRBD2. Germline CDR1 and CDR2: PRHDT and FYEKMQ (reference sequence). V lost 0 bases to trimming and J lost 5 bases; unmatched junction nucleotides: 7. The CDR3 is made up of 17 amino acids. The CDR3 is CASSLGRRGGRTGELFF. The CDR3 DNA reads as TGTGCCAGCAGCTTAGGCCGGCGGGGGGGCCGAACCGGGGAGCTGTTTTTT. Using reference TRBV13 and TRBJ2-2 for the parts outside the CDR3, the full variable domain is AAGVIQSPRHLIKEKRETATLKCYPIPRHDTVYWYQQGPGQDPQFLISFYEKMQSDKGSIPDRFSAQQFSDYHSELNMSSLELGDSALYFCASSLGRRGGRTGELFFGEGSRLTVL.

This clonotype was detected a few times. The CDR3 loop reads CASSPQQGEGQYV. The CDR3 DNA is TGTGCCAGCTCACCACAACAGGGGGAAGGGCAGTACGTC. The gene calls are TRBV18 and TRBJ2-7; 8 nucleotides line up with TRBD1. Per the germline V gene, CDR1 is KGHSH and CDR2 is LQKENI. Unmatched junction bases numbered 5, after V lost 1 base and J lost 9 bases. The CDR3 has 13 residues.

The rearrangement joins TRBV4-3 to TRBJ2-1; D is unresolved. The V gene lost 5 bases and the J gene lost 8 bases, with 13 bases spanning the gap. The CDR3 is 13 amino acids. Germline lookup yields CDR1 LGHNA and CDR2 YSLEER. The CDR3 region is CASSKTVRDEQFF. CDR3 nucleotide sequence: TGCGCCAGCAGCAAGACGGTACGCGATGAGCAGTTCTTC.

The V call is TRBV4-2, the J call TRBJ2-2; D gene ambiguous. Trimming pared 0 bases from V and 2 bases from J, leaving 7 bases between. The CDR3 is 15 amino acids. Germline V gene data show CDR1 as LGHNA and CDR2 as YNFKEQ. CDR3 region: CASSQEGGNTGELFF. DNA of the CDR3: TGTGCCAGCAGCCAAGAGGGTGGAAACACCGGGGAGCTGTTTTTT.

This sequence joins TRBV6-5 and TRBJ1-6, with 8 positions matching TRBD1. The CDR3 length is 15 residues. CDR1 and CDR2 (germline): MNHEY, SVGAGI. J gave up 5 bases and V 7 bases, and 7 bases lay outside the gene matches. CDR3 sequence reads: CASKILQGDNSPLHF. The DNA of the CDR3 is TGTGCCAGCAAGATTTTACAGGGGGATAATTCACCCCTCCACTTT.

The chain uses TRBV20-1 and TRBJ2-3; 8 bases are shared with TRBD2. V shed 3 bases and J 3 bases; nucleotides not matched to a gene: 8. This CDR3 region has 15 residues. The germline CDR1 and CDR2 sequences are DFQATT and SNEGSKA (reference sequence). The CDR3 is CSASGRGGGTDTQYF. The CDR3 DNA reads as TGCAGTGCTAGCGGGAGGGGAGGGGGGACAGATACGCAGTATTTT.

This clonotype occurred a few times. This rearrangement joins TRBV7-3 to TRBJ2-6, with a weak D call TRBD1 (6 bases). Trimming cost V 0 bases and J 1 base, with 10 bases left between them. This CDR3 contains 17 residues. Germline V lookup: CDR1 SGHTA, CDR2 FQGTGA. CDR3 loop: CASSLTGGASGANVLTF. CDR3 coding DNA: TGTGCCAGCAGCTTAACAGGGGGAGCTTCTGGGGCCAACGTCCTGACTTTC.

This clonotype has a handful of counts. The chain recombines TRBV6-6 with TRBJ2-1, with D perhaps matching TRBD2 (6 bases). CDR1 is MNHNY and CDR2 is SVGAGI in the germline V gene (reference sequence). The CDR3 totals 12 residues. The germline V and J ends were trimmed by 5 bases and 7 bases, with 9 bases remaining between them. CDR3 bases: TGTGCCAGCAGTATTGGGGGGAATGAGCAGTTCTTC. Its translation is CASSIGGNEQFF.

This clonotype was counted a few times. The chain uses TRBV27 and TRBJ1-2; D gene ambiguous. Looked up from germline, CDR1 is MNHEY and CDR2 is SMNVEV (reference sequence). CDR3 length: 14 amino acids. The V and J ends lost 3 bases and 7 bases respectively, with 15 bases between them. CDR3 residues: CASSFSRSGSGYTF. The CDR3 coding sequence is TGTGCCAGCAGTTTCTCGAGATCCGGTAGTGGCTACACCTTC.

There are a few counts of this clonotype. Here the CDR3 DNA reads TGTGCCAGCAGCTTTCGACCCCCCGGGCATTATGGCGGGGAGCTGTTTTTT. Its protein product is CASSFRPPGHYGGELFF. The chain combines TRBV7-2 with TRBJ2-2; the D is unclear. CDR1 SGHTA and CDR2 FQGNSA come from the germline V gene. V was pared by 3 bases and J by 7 bases, with 21 bases between. The CDR3 has 17 amino acids.

This clonotype was counted a few times. The chain recombines TRBV29-1 with TRBJ2-3; D possibly uses TRBD1 or TRBD2 (5 bases each). CDR1 SQVTM and CDR2 ANQGSEA come from the germline V gene. This CDR3 has 14 residues. The V end lost 2 bases, the J end lost 4 bases, and 13 bases lay between the germline ends. The CDR3 spells CSVEISMGADTQYF. The CDR3 DNA reads TGCAGCGTTGAAATCAGTATGGGGGCAGATACGCAGTATTTT.

In the case of this clonotype: A much larger clone sits a single nucleotide away, making a read error possible. This chain joins TRBV5-1 and TRBJ1-1; D call uncertain. Germline V CDR1 and CDR2: SGHRS, YFSETQ. This CDR3 contains 14 residues. V lost 0 bases and J 1 base, leaving 7 bases between the germline ends. The CDR3 is CASSLAPTNTEAFF. The CDR3 DNA reads as TGCGCCAGCAGCTTGGCACCGACGAACACTGAAGCTTTCTTT.